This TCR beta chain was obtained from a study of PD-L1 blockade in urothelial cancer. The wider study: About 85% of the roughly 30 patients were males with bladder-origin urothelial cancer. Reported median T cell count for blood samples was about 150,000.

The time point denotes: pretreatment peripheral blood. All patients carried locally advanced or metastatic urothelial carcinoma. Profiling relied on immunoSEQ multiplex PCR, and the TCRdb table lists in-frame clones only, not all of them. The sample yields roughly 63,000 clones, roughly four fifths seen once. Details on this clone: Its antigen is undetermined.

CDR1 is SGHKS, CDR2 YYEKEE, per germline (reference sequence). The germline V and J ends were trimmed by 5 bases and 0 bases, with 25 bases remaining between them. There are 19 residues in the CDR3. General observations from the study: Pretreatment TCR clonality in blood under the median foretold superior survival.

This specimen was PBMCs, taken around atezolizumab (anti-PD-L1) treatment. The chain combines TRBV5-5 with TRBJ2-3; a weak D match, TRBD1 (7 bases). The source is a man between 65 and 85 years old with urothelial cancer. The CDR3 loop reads CASRGLAGGLSGSTDTQYF. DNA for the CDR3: TGTGCCAGCAGGGGTTTGGCAGGGGGGCTTTCGGGTAGCACAGATACGCAGTATTTT.